Included here is one T cell receptor beta chain sequence, with context. What it binds is not known. V lost 6 bases, J lost 2 bases, and 1 base stayed unmatched. CDR1 is MNHEY and CDR2 is SMNVEV in the germline V gene (reference sequence). The CDR3 totals 13 residues. This sample is drawn from a study of naive and memory T cell subsets. Both TRBC1 and TRBC2 were covered by a beta constant-region primer of two equimolar oligonucleotides. Ligation attached a single-stranded oligonucleotide with a 12-nucleotide UMI and the SP2 primer to the cDNA 3' end. Four rounds of PCR amplified the ligated cDNA using nested alpha and beta constant-region primers plus SP2. TCRdb analysed the UMI-ligation and nested PCR reads with MiXCR anew, one entry per CDR3 protein. This table has 150,000 or so distinct CDR3 sequences, over 15% appearing once. Study outcomes and limitations: Clonotypes are single alpha or beta chains, not paired receptors.

This sequence joins TRBV27 and TRBJ1-2; 9 nucleotides match TRBD1. The sample was naive CD4+ T cells from blood. This TCR came from a human donor in good health. CDR3 protein: CASRGQGNYGYTF. The CDR3 DNA reads as TGTGCCAGCAGGGGACAGGGAAACTATGGCTACACCTTC.